One and the same sample provided the 20 T cell receptor beta chains below, sequenced in a study of tumor-infiltrating lymphocytes in glioblastoma multiforme. TCR beta libraries were built from RNA through three nested multiplex PCR rounds using modified ARM-PCR. MiXCR was run by TCRdb on the multiplex PCR reads, yielding one entry per CDR3 protein. The data contain fewer than 40,000 distinct CDR3 sequences, under 70% of them singletons. Material for sequencing was brain tumor tissue. These receptors were taken from a male donor with glioblastoma.

This clonotype was counted a few times. This rearrangement joins TRBV7-3 to TRBJ2-1; D is unclear. The CDR3 has 13 amino acids. Per the germline V gene, CDR1 is SGHTA and CDR2 is FQGTGA. Trimming left V 0 bases short and J 8 bases short, with 8 bases between. CDR3 loop: CASSLTLIHEQFF. Written as DNA, the CDR3 is TGTGCCAGCAGCTTAACGCTAATCCATGAGCAGTTCTTC. The complete variable domain, with remaining parts taken from reference TRBV7-3 and TRBJ2-1, reads GAGVSQTPSNKVTEKGKYVELRCDPISGHTALYWYRQSLGQGPEFLIYFQGTGAADDSGLPNDRFFAVRPEGSVSTLKIQRTERGDSAVYLCASSLTLIHEQFFGPGTRLTVL.

V gene TRBV14 combines with J gene TRBJ1-2; tentatively, D is TRBD1 (6 bases). The ends were cut back, 2 bases at V and 7 bases at J, with 11 bases in the middle. There are 13 residues in the CDR3. In germline, CDR1 is SGHDN, CDR2 FVKESK. The CDR3 is CASSQSDSSGYTF. CDR3 DNA: TGTGCCAGCAGCCAATCGGACAGTTCTGGCTACACCTTC.

Comment on this clonotype: Since the CDR3 does not end with the conserved phenylalanine or tryptophan, this likely comes from a read error. The chain joins TRBV20-1 to TRBJ2-1, with 7 nucleotides matching TRBD1. Germline CDR1 and CDR2: DFQATT and SNEGSKA (reference sequence). The J segment lost 6 bases and the V segment lost 3 bases, leaving 17 bases of the junction unmatched. The CDR3 sequence is 17 residues long. The CDR3 DNA follows: TGCAGTGCTAGCCCCCTCCCCCGGGACAGTGTTATCAATGAGCAGTTCCTC. Its translation is CSASPLPRDSVINEQFL.

The rearrangement uses TRBV6-1 and TRBJ1-5, with D hard to call. V shed 4 bases and J shed 0 bases, with 10 bases lying between them. The CDR3 is 15 residues long. The V gene's germline CDR1 is MNHNS and CDR2 SASEGT. CDR3: CASSGYRDSNQPQHF. The CDR3 DNA reads as TGTGCCAGCAGTGGATACCGCGATAGCAATCAGCCCCAGCATTTT.

The chain couples TRBV13 to TRBJ1-1; 7 positions match TRBD1. Trimming cost V 7 bases and J 1 base; bases outside gene matches: 9. In germline, CDR1 is PRHDT, CDR2 FYEKMQ (reference sequence). The length of the CDR3 is 15 residues. CDR3 nucleotides: TGTGCCAGCAACCCCCAGGGGGAGTGGAACACTGAAGCTTTCTTT. It is translated as CASNPQGEWNTEAFF.

Points on this clonotype: This could be a read error, since a much larger clone is one nucleotide away. This chain links TRBV6-6 with TRBJ2-7, with 9 bases identical to TRBD2. The CDR3 runs 13 residues. Germline trimming cut 10 bases from V and 5 bases from J; bases unmatched to any gene: 9. CDR1 and CDR2 from the germline V gene are MNHNY and SVGAGI (reference sequence). The CDR3 DNA is TGTGCCAACACCGGCGCGGGAGGGGACGAGCAGTACTTC. Translation gives CANTGAGGDEQYF.

This clonotype was found once. The V call is TRBV29-1, the J call TRBJ2-2, with D uncertain. CDR1 and CDR2 from the germline V gene are SQVTM and ANQGSEA. This CDR3 contains 10 residues. The CDR3 region has the DNA TGCATCGTCCTCACTGGGGAGCTGTTTTTT. Amino acid sequence: CIVLTGELFF.

A note on this clonotype: The junction departs from the called germline gene at one end, perhaps through a read error. The chain couples TRBV4-2 to TRBJ1-1; D not certain. Germline lookup yields CDR1 LGHNA and CDR2 YNFKEQ. The CDR3 loop spans 13 amino acids. CDR3 coding DNA: TGTGCTAGCAGCCGGGAATGGAACACTGAAGCTTTCTTT. This codes for CASSREWNTEAFF.

The CDR3 DNA reads TGCAGCGTCCGGGACTCAAACCTCGGGCAATACTTC. Amino acids: CSVRDSNLGQYF. The chain carries TRBV29-1 and TRBJ2-7, with D possibly TRBD2 on 6 matching bases. Germline V gene sequence: CDR1 SQVTM, CDR2 ANQGSEA. This CDR3 region has 12 residues. V lost 6 bases and J 13 bases, leaving 22 bases between the germline ends.

Worth noting for this clonotype: The CDR3 does not end in the conserved phenylalanine or tryptophan, so this is likely a read error. The rearrangement links TRBV12-3 or TRBV12-4 to TRBJ2-4; D gene uncertain. V shed 3 bases and J shed 0 bases, with 15 bases lying between them. The CDR3 consists of 17 residues. CDR3 bases: TGTGCCAGCAGTTTCTTCCCGACTCAACTAGCCAAAAACATTCAGTACTTA. It codes for CASSFFPTQLAKNIQYL.

In this sample, this clonotype turned up many times. The gene calls are TRBV10-1 and TRBJ2-1; 12 bases line up with TRBD1. This CDR3 is 15 amino acids long. Trimming removed 4 bases from V and 8 bases from J; junction bases left unmatched: 6. Per germline, CDR1 WNHNN and CDR2 SYGVQD (reference sequence). The CDR3 nucleotides read TGCGCCAGCAGTGGGGCCGGGACAGGGGGCGATGAGCAGTTCTTC. Protein sequence: CASSGAGTGGDEQFF.

This clonotype occurred many times. The J gene is TRBJ1-2, the V gene TRBV5-1; no clear D gene. The CDR3 spans 14 residues. The V end was cut by 5 bases, the J end by 4 bases, with 15 bases between. CDR1 SGHRS and CDR2 YFSETQ come from the germline V gene. The CDR3 DNA is TGCGCCAGCAGGAAGGACGCCGGGTCCTATGGCTACACCTTC. It codes for CASRKDAGSYGYTF.

This clonotype was seen just once. One junction end does not reproduce the germline sequence, and a read error may be involved. The rearrangement links TRBV12-3 or TRBV12-4 to TRBJ2-1; a possible D gene is TRBD1 (5 bases). The CDR3 is made up of 17 amino acids. The CDR3 region is CASSLKAGALSYDEQFF. Written as DNA, the CDR3 is TGTGCCAGCAGTTTGAAAGCTGGGGCCCTCTCCTACGATGAGCAGTTCTTC.

About this clonotype itself: Sequence at one end of the junction differs from germline and may be a read error. V gene TRBV4-2 combines with J gene TRBJ2-5; D might be TRBD1 (6 bases). The V gene's germline CDR1 is LGHNA and CDR2 YNFKEQ. The CDR3 contains 15 residues. CDR3 protein: CASSQEPDSQETQCF. The CDR3 DNA is TGTGCCAGCAGCCAGGAACCGGACAGCCAAGAGACCCAGTGCTTC.

With regard to this clonotype: No conserved phenylalanine or tryptophan is present at the end of the CDR3, so a read error is the likely explanation. This chain connects TRBV20-1 to TRBJ1-6, with D possibly being TRBD1 (5 bases). Germline assignment: CDR1 DFQATT and CDR2 SNEGSKA (reference sequence). The CDR3 is 13 residues long. The DNA of the CDR3 is TGCAGTACTAGGGACCGTTATAATTCACCCCTCCACTGT. Its protein is CSTRDRYNSPLHC.

This clonotype was recorded a few times. The CDR3 sequence: CSAPRTGGFDEQFF. As DNA, the CDR3 is TGCAGTGCCCCTCGGACAGGGGGCTTCGATGAGCAGTTCTTC. This chain links TRBV20-1 with TRBJ2-1; 11 bases are a match to TRBD1. With V trimmed by 6 bases and J by 8 bases, 9 bases remained unmatched. This CDR3 contains 14 residues. The germline V gene has CDR1 DFQATT and CDR2 SNEGSKA (reference sequence).

This clonotype is labeled medium-sized. This chain links TRBV5-6 with TRBJ2-5; D remains unclear. V was trimmed by 0 bases and J by 3 bases, leaving 6 bases between them. Germline CDR1 SGHDT, CDR2 YYEEEE. The CDR3 sequence is 13 residues long. In nucleotides, the CDR3 is TGTGCCAGCAGCTTGGAGGAAGAAGAGACCCAGTACTTC. Amino acids: CASSLEEEETQYF.

This clonotype was recorded once. The V and J genes are TRBV11-2 and TRBJ1-6; 8 bases align to TRBD1. There are 16 residues in the CDR3. The ends lost 5 bases at V and 3 bases at J; junction bases unmatched: 6. The germline CDR1 and CDR2 sequences are SGHAT and FQNNGV. The CDR3: CASSPTGAVYNSPLHF. In DNA, the CDR3 is TGTGCCAGCAGCCCGACAGGGGCTGTCTATAATTCACCCCTCCACTTT.

Notes on this clonotype: Since the CDR3 does not end with the conserved phenylalanine or tryptophan, this likely comes from a read error. This chain joins TRBV20-1 and TRBJ1-5; possibly TRBD1 for D (5 bases). CDR1 is DFQATT and CDR2 is SNEGSKA in the germline V gene (reference sequence). The CDR3 covers 14 residues. The CDR3 DNA reads as TGCAGTGCTAGGGCACCGGGGGTCGATCAGCTCCAGCATCTT. Translation: CSARAPGVDQLQHL.

The V gene is TRBV7-9, the J gene TRBJ2-5, with 10 bases fitting TRBD2. The germline V gene encodes CDR1 SEHNR and CDR2 FQNEAQ (reference sequence). With 5 bases clipped from V and 1 base from J, the junction kept 13 bases outside the gene matches. The CDR3 consists of 18 residues. CDR3: CASSPAISSGRSQETQYF. In nucleotides, the CDR3 is TGTGCCAGCAGCCCAGCCATCTCTAGCGGGAGATCCCAAGAGACCCAGTACTTC.